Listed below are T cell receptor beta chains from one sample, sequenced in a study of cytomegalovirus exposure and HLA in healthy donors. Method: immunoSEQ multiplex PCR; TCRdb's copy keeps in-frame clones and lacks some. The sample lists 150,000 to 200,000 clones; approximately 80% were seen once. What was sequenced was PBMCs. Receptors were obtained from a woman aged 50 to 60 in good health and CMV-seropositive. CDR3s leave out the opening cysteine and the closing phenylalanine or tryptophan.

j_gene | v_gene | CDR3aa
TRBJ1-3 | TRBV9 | ASSVDPRGGSGNTIY
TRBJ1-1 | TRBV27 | ASSPPPGRADTEAF
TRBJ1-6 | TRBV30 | AWGSSYNSPLH
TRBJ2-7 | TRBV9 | ASSVQAEGAYEQY
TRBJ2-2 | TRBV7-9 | ASSSGTATTGELF
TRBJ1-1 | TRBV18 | ASSRGHSKNTEAF
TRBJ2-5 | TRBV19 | ASSRPQLQETQY
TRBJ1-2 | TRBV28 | ASSLPGTGINYGYT
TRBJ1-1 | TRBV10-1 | ASSFDRSNTEAF
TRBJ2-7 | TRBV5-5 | ASSWSGQAYEQY
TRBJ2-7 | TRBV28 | ASSFQRTSGILSYEQY
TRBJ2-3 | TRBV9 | ASTLGGPRSQY
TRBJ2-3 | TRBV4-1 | ASSPVAGVPDTQY
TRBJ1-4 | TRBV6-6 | ASSKGGQSGEKLF
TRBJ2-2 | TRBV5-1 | ASRWTGAGTGELF
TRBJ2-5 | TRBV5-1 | ASSLGVIGTRETQY
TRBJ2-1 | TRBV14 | ASSPWTSGGTYNEQF
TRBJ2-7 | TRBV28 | ASSLWGARNEQY
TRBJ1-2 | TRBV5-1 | ASSLGTVYGYT
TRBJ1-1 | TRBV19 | ASSIVEYTEAF
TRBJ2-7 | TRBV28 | ASSLLRGHYEQY
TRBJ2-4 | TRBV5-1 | ASSWGQENIQY
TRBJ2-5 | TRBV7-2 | ASSPGGSGGLETQY
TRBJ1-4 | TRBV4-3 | ASSQGGTQNEKLF
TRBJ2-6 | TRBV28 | ASSLQGAGANVLT
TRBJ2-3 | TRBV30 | AWTHGGTRSFQQY
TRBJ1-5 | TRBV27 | ASGQGEYNQPQH
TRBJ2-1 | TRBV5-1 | ASSLPRTRGFYNEQF
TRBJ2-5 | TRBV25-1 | ASNRGLGETQY
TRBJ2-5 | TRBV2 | ASSYQETQY
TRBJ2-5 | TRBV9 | ASSAGTGYQETQY
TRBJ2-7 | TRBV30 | AWSVGSGGVYEQY
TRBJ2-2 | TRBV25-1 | ASTQGVTGELF
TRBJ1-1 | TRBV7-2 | ASSLDGTGDTEAF
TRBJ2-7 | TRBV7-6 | ASSIDSYEQY
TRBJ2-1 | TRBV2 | ASRTSGGSYNEQF
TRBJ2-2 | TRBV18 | ASSRTGDAGELF
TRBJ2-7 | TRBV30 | AWSVPRGSSSYEQY
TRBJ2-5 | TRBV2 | ASRFPGWAGGRETQY
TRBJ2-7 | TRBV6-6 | ASSYQGSSSYEQY
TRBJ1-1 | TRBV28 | ASIPGGSESEAF
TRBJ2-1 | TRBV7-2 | ASSLVGGGGSYNEQF
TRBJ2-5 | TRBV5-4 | ASSRTEETQY
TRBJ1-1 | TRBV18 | ASSPNRDTEAF
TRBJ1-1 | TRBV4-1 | ASSQEERQGRKAF
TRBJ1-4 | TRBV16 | ASRRTVATNEKLF
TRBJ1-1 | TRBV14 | ASSPDRVPWTTEAF
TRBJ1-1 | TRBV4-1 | ASSHLVLRRGAEAF
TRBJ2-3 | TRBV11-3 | ASSLDLWGTSGTDTQY
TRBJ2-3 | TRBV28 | ASSFVAGTDTQY
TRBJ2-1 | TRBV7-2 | ASSTLSRGWF
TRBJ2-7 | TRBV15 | ATSRRTGTSGEQY
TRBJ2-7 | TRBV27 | ARTRGGHEQY
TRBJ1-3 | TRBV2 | ASSLQLRNTIY
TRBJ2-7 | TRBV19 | ASSIASGGYEQY
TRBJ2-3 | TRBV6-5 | ASSYSGGRRGDTQY
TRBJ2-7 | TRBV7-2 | ASTLGDSYEQY